This paragraph reports one T cell receptor beta chain. This clonotype was detected ten times or more. Its specific antigen is unknown. One base away there is no much larger clone; base qualities are not given. V sheds 4 bases and J sheds 5 bases, leaving 8 bases between their ends. The CDR3 spans 11 residues, from the cysteine through the phenylalanine. CDR3 DNA only is kept here, 33 bases in frame from base 1. Based on the germline V gene (reference sequence), the CDR1 and CDR2 sequences are GTSNPN and SVGIG. These data come from a study of CD8+CD57+ T cells in acquired aplastic anemia (dated by TCRdb to 2017 to 2018). Regarding the research as a whole: On average, sorted CD4+ and CD8+ cells yielded around 3.5 ug of extracted DNA, with a range of roughly 0.18 to 30 ug. A CD8+CD57+ expansion meant a frequency higher than the mean frequency seen in healthy subjects. Summary of the overall study and its limitations: Between patients and healthy controls, no significant difference in CD8+ Simpson's diversity was found (P=0.060). About 30 CD8+ CDR3 sequences were found to be shared between patients and controls, but these sequences appeared to be highly expressed in patients and within the immunodominant clones of the patients.

Flow cytometry had shown CD8+CD57+ cell expansion in the patients selected for sequencing. Every patient had severe acquired aplastic anemia, diagnosed using the International Study of Aplastic Anemia and Agranulocytosis and Camitta criteria. At the time blood was sampled, none of the patients had received any therapy. The study deep-sequenced TCR repertoires of sorted CD4+ and CD8+ blood T cells from severe aplastic anemia patients and healthy subjects. In the USA, patient enrollment took place under clinicaltrials.gov protocols 00001620, 01623167, 00001397, 00071045, 00081523 and 00961064. Ficoll-Paque density gradient centrifugation was used to isolate peripheral blood mononuclear cells. Before DNA extraction, CD4+ and CD8+ T cells were sorted by FACS or by magnetic beads. Genomic DNA served as template for TCR beta VDJ combination and CDR3 sequence profiling. TCR repertoire sequencing was run on an Illumina HiSeq 2000. On the study's bioinformatics: Repertoire assessment relied on Simpson's diversity index, CDR3 size and DJ length profiles, and TRBV/TRBJ rearrangement plots. The immunodominant clone was defined as the most abundant DNA sequence in deep sequencing data. CDR3 amino acid sequences were screened for sharing across subjects and compared with published repertoires and the VDJdb database. In TCRdb, the public reads were trimmed at Q25 with fastp and aligned with MiXCR, with productive beta chains retained. Each entry is one CDR3 protein sequence, shown with its most common DNA and genes. TCRdb assigned the V and J calls; the authors' analysis was not used. This sample holds about 220,000 distinct CDR3 sequences; more than 40% were observed only once. Clones ranked in the top ten supply 7% to 10% of the sample.

This sequence was found in a human donor with aplastic anemia. Sequencing input: sorted CD4+, CD8+, or CD8+CD57+ T cells (not recorded which) from PBMCs. The V gene is TRBV30 and the J gene is TRBJ1-1; the D gene is unclear. At the DNA level, the sequence is TGTGCCTGGACCGATAGGACTGAAGCTTTCTTT. Its translation reads: CAWTDRTEAFF.